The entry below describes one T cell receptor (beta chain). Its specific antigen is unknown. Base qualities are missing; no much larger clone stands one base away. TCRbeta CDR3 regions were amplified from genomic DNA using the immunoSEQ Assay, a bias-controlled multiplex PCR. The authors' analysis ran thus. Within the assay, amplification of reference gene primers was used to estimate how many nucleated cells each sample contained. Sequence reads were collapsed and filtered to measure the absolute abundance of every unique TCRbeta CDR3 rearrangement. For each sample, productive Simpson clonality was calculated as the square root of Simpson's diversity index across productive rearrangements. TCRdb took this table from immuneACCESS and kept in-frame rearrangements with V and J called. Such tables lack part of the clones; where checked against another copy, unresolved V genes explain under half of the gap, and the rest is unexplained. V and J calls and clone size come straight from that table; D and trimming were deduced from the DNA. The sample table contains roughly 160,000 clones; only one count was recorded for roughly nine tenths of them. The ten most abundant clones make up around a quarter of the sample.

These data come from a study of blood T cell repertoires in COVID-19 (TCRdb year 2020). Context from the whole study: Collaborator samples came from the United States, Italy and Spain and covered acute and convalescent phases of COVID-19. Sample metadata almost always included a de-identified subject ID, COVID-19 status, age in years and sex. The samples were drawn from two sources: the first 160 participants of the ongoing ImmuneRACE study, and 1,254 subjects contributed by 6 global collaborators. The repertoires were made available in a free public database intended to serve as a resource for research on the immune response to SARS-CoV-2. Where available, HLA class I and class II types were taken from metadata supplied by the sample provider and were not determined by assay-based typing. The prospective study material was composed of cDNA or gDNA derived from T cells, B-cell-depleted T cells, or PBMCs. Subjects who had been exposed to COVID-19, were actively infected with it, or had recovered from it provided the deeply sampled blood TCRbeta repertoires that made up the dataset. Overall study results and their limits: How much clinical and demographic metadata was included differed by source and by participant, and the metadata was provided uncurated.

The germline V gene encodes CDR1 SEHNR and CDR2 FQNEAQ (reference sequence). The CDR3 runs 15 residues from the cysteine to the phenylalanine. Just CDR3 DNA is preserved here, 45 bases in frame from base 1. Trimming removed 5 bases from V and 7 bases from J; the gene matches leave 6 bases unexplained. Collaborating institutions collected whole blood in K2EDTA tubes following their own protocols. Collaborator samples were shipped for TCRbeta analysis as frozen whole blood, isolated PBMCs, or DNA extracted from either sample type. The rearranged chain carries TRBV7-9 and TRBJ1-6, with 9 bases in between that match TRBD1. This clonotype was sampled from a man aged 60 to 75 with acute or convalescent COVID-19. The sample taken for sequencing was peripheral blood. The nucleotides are TGTGCCAGCAGCCGCGCCGGGACAGGGAATTCACCCCTCCACTTT. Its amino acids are CASSRAGTGNSPLHF.